This T cell receptor (beta chain) is drawn from a study of cytomegalovirus exposure and HLA in healthy donors. This clone turned up a few times. Germline V gene data show CDR1 as LGHNA and CDR2 as YNFKEQ. The CDR3 runs 16 residues. V shed 0 bases and J 0 bases; nucleotides not matched to a gene: 2. The donors gave bone marrow, and they were healthy. The PCR ran on 60 Vbeta and 13 Jbeta primers. Measured with immunoSEQ multiplex PCR; TCRdb has only the in-frame clones, and not every one. The sample includes more than 150,000 clones, 80% to 90% of them seen just once. V gene TRBV4-2 combines with J gene TRBJ2-3, with TRBD2 identical over 8 bases. Material: PBMCs. This clonotype was obtained from a man younger than 35 in good health and CMV-seropositive. CDR3 loop: CASSQDRGGSTDTQYF. CDR3 coding DNA: TGTGCCAGCAGCCAAGATCGGGGGGGGAGCACAGATACGCAGTATTTT.